The 2 T cell receptor beta chains presented below share a single source sample, sequenced in a study of OX40 agonist ivuxolimab in advanced cancers. Produced via immunoSEQ multiplex PCR; TCRdb's table is partial and in-frame only. The sample shows 48,000 or so clones, 94% of them seen only once. The sample consisted of CD4+ or CD8+ T cells sorted from blood, taken in a trial of the OX40 agonist ivuxolimab. The receptors were sampled from an adult with an advanced solid tumor such as melanoma, head and neck, liver or kidney cancer.

V gene TRBV5-4 combines with J gene TRBJ2-7; the match to TRBD2 covers 11 bases. The germline gives CDR1 SGHNT, CDR2 YYREEE (reference sequence). This CDR3 is built from 13 residues. The J segment lost 7 bases and the V segment lost 0 bases, leaving 0 bases of the junction unmatched. The CDR3: CASSLGLAGEQYF. DNA of the CDR3: TGTGCCAGCAGCTTGGGACTAGCGGGGGAGCAGTACTTC.

The chain is built from TRBV5-5 and TRBJ2-7; TRBD1 aligns across 7 bases. Germline values: CDR1 SGHKS, CDR2 YYEKEE (reference sequence). Germline trimming cut 3 bases from V and 4 bases from J; bases unmatched to any gene: 1. The CDR3 covers 12 residues. The CDR3 bases are TGTGCCAGCAGCTGGGACAGATACGAGCAGTACTTC. Protein product: CASSWDRYEQYF. The whole variable domain, filled in from reference TRBV5-5 and TRBJ2-7, reads DAGVTQSPTHLIKTRGQQVTLRCSPISGHKSVSWYQQVLGQGPQFIFQYYEKEERGRGNFPDRFSARQFPNYSSELNVNALLLGDSALYLCASSWDRYEQYFGPGTRLTVT.